This TCR beta chain comes out of a study of shared clonotypes between healthy human individuals. J was trimmed by 7 bases and V by 5 bases; bases with no gene match: 6. Germline assignment: CDR1 SGHVS and CDR2 FNYEAQ. The CDR3 contains 13 residues. The protocol was immunoSEQ multiplex PCR, while the TCRdb copy is restricted to in-frame clones and leaves out a portion. The repertoire consists of over a million clones, with roughly 97% occurring once and the leading ten covering 0.95% to 1.5%. This clone was counted between two and nine times. The clonotype comes from a man between 25 and 39 years old in good health. The sequencing input was naive CD4+ T cells sorted from blood. Stated subset: CD45RA+ positively selected. J is TRBJ1-2 and V is TRBV7-6, with 8 bases matching TRBD1. The CDR3 reads CASSQDRVAGYTF. In nucleotides, the CDR3 is TGTGCCAGCAGCCAGGACAGGGTTGCTGGCTACACCTTC.